This is a list of T cell receptor beta chains from one sample in a study of shared clonotypes between healthy human individuals. Generated by immunoSEQ multiplex PCR, the TCRdb table keeps only in-frame clones and is missing some. The profile covers around 550,000 clones, with 85% to 95% appearing a single time and 0.095% to 0.14% taken by the ten largest. Sequenced input: naive CD8+ T cells sorted from blood. Every receptor here comes from a woman aged 25 to 39 in good health. Both conserved end residues are part of each CDR3. A D gene is named only where the DNA matches it firmly. Only part of the rows carry a size: once, few, many, or a class if the clone is expanded.

v_gene	j_gene	abundance	d_gene	CDR3aa	CDR3nt
TRBV27	TRBJ2-7	-	-	CASSLLQTYEQYF	TGTGCCAGCAGTTTATTACAGACCTACGAGCAGTACTTC
TRBV7-8	TRBJ2-7	-	-	CASSLVNGGYEQYF	TGTGCCAGCAGCTTAGTTAATGGGGGGTACGAGCAGTACTTC
TRBV5-4	TRBJ1-3	-	-	CASSQTGQGLSGNTIYF	TGTGCCAGCAGCCAAACCGGGCAGGGCCTCTCTGGAAACACCATATATTTT
TRBV19	TRBJ1-5	-	-	CASSMEGYQPQHF	TGTGCCAGTAGTATGGAGGGTTATCAGCCCCAGCATTTT
TRBV13	TRBJ2-7	-	TRBD1	CASSLGGTGSYEQYF	TGTGCCAGCAGCTTAGGTGGGACAGGATCTTACGAGCAGTACTTC
TRBV5-4	TRBJ1-2	-	TRBD1	CASSLWQGARNGYTF	TGTGCCAGCAGCTTGTGGCAGGGGGCGCGGAATGGCTACACCTTC
TRBV7-2	TRBJ2-1	-	-	CASSYPGGTPYNEQFF	TGTGCCAGCAGCTATCCCGGCGGGACTCCTTACAATGAGCAGTTCTTC
TRBV27	TRBJ2-6	-	-	CASRQAYSGANVLTF	TGTGCCAGCAGACAAGCTTACTCTGGGGCCAACGTCCTGACTTTC
TRBV6-5	TRBJ2-7	-	-	CASGDGGYEQYF	TGTGCCAGCGGTGATGGGGGTTACGAGCAGTACTTC
TRBV28	TRBJ2-5	few	TRBD2	CASSPSGSETQYF	TGTGCCAGCAGTCCCAGCGGGAGTGAGACCCAGTACTTC
TRBV9	TRBJ2-7	-	TRBD2	CASSVADGSGTREQYF	TGTGCCAGCAGCGTAGCCGATGGTAGCGGGACCCGCGAGCAGTACTTC
TRBV19	TRBJ2-1	-	-	CASSILGRGDNEQFF	TGTGCCAGTAGTATTCTCGGGAGAGGGGACAATGAGCAGTTCTTC
TRBV19	TRBJ2-7	-	-	CASSIGAGSSYEQYF	TGTGCCAGTAGTATTGGTGCGGGGTCTTCCTACGAGCAGTACTTC
TRBV19	TRBJ1-1	-	-	CASSIIQGLNTEAFF	TGTGCCAGTAGTATAATACAGGGTCTTAACACTGAAGCTTTCTTT
TRBV4-1	TRBJ2-2	-	TRBD1	CASSHKDRAGELFF	TGCGCCAGCAGCCACAAAGACAGGGCCGGGGAGCTGTTTTTT
TRBV15	TRBJ1-5	once	-	CATSSQHENQPQHF	TGTGCCACCAGCTCCCAACACGAAAATCAGCCCCAGCATTTT
TRBV7-6	TRBJ2-7	-	-	CASSRPASGALREQYF	TGTGCCAGCAGCCGACCGGCGTCAGGAGCCCTTCGGGAGCAGTACTTC
TRBV28	TRBJ1-2	-	-	CASSSPYMGEDYGYTF	TGTGCCAGCAGTTCGCCCTACATGGGGGAGGACTATGGCTACACCTTC
TRBV5-6	TRBJ2-7	once	TRBD2	CASNKEKGLDSYEQYF	TGTGCCAGCAACAAAGAAAAAGGACTAGACTCCTACGAGCAGTACTTC
TRBV19	TRBJ1-5	-	TRBD1	CASSIGIVGTVGSNQPQHF	TGTGCCAGTAGTATCGGAATTGTTGGGACAGTCGGTAGCAATCAGCCCCAGCATTTT
TRBV7-8	TRBJ2-7	once	-	CASSLEGSGPYEQYF	TGTGCCAGCAGCTTAGAAGGTAGCGGCCCCTACGAGCAGTACTTC
TRBV5-1	TRBJ2-1	-	-	CASSLGYNSNEQFF	TGCGCCAGCAGCTTGGGATACAATTCGAATGAGCAGTTCTTC
TRBV13	TRBJ2-7	-	TRBD2	CASSLRLAGGLYYEQYF	TGTGCCAGCAGCTTACGGCTCGCGGGAGGGCTTTACTACGAGCAGTACTTC
TRBV9	TRBJ2-7	-	TRBD1	CASSPQQGDPYEQYF	TGTGCCAGCAGCCCGCAACAGGGGGACCCTTACGAGCAGTACTTC
TRBV20-1	TRBJ2-7	-	-	CSARGDYEQYF	TGCAGTGCTAGAGGGGACTACGAGCAGTACTTC
TRBV2	TRBJ2-3	-	TRBD2	CASSTSGSRPDTQYF	TGTGCCAGCAGTACTAGCGGGAGTCGTCCAGATACGCAGTATTTT
TRBV28	TRBJ2-7	-	TRBD1	CASIPDRGPYEQYF	TGTGCCAGCATCCCGGACAGGGGGCCGTACGAGCAGTACTTC
TRBV19	TRBJ1-1	once	-	CASSPRQEVGNTEAFF	TGTGCCAGTAGTCCGCGACAGGAGGTGGGTAACACTGAAGCTTTCTTT
TRBV28	TRBJ1-1	-	-	CASTAGPKVEAFF	TGTGCCAGCACCGCCGGGCCCAAGGTTGAAGCTTTCTTT
TRBV5-1	TRBJ2-7	-	TRBD2	CASSPGTRGYEQYF	TGCGCCAGCAGCCCGGGGACTAGGGGGTACGAGCAGTACTTC
TRBV4-2	TRBJ2-7	once	-	CASSQGLAAATYEQYF	TGTGCCAGCAGCCAAGGGTTGGCAGCCGCGACTTACGAGCAGTACTTC
TRBV5-1	TRBJ2-2	-	-	CASSLKVGGAGELFF	TGCGCCAGCAGCTTAAAGGTGGGGGGCGCCGGGGAGCTGTTTTTT
TRBV27	TRBJ1-5	-	-	CASSPQTAGLLFQPQHF	TGTGCCAGCAGTCCACAGACAGCGGGGTTATTGTTTCAGCCCCAGCATTTT
TRBV6-5	TRBJ2-7	-	TRBD2	CASIKPSGRPYEQYF	TGTGCCAGCATTAAACCTAGCGGGAGGCCCTACGAGCAGTACTTC
TRBV7-9	TRBJ2-7	once	TRBD1	CASSSSPGTDAF	TGTGCCAGCAGCTCAAGCCCCGGGACAGATGCCTTC
TRBV15	TRBJ2-1	-	TRBD2	CATSAGSGRAISYNEQFF	TGTGCCACCAGCGCAGGTAGCGGGAGGGCCATTTCCTACAATGAGCAGTTCTTC
TRBV27	TRBJ2-2	-	-	CASSSLRGGGELFF	TGTGCCAGCAGTTCACTCCGGGGAGGCGGGGAGCTGTTTTTT